This T cell receptor beta chain is drawn from a study of CD8+ T cells in alopecia areata. General observations from the study: Researchers reported that TCR sharing among patients proved less clear than in mice, possibly HLA-linked. Across lesional scalp, and particularly alopecia totalis/universalis, clonality surpassed that of normal scalp.

In each case, RNA was isolated and then reverse transcribed into cDNA as the sequencing template. TCRdb keeps only in-frame clones here, not all; method: immunoSEQ multiplex PCR. The table records some 150,000 clones, about three fifths of them present only once. As regards this clone: The antigen is undetermined.

Peripheral blood and lesional scalp punch biopsies were taken from alopecia areata patients. The researchers isolated CD4+ and CD8+ T cells from PBMCs by sorting. Trimming took off 5 bases at V and 6 bases at J, with 9 bases between the two ends. The CDR3 contains 12 residues. In germline, CDR1 is SEHNR, CDR2 FQNEAQ (reference sequence). The receptor's source is a human donor with alopecia areata. The genes are TRBV7-9 and TRBJ2-3; D might be TRBD1 (6 bases). The specimen comprised CD4+ T cells sorted from blood, sampled at week 0. The CDR3 bases are TGTGCCAGCAGCCAACAGGGTGATACGCAGTATTTT. Protein sequence: CASSQQGDTQYF.